This T cell receptor (beta chain) is from a study of blood T cell repertoires in COVID-19. Study-wide background: There were acute and convalescent COVID-19 samples, and they came from the United States, Italy and Spain.

The CDR3 covers 14 residues. Germline V gives CDR1 MNHEY, CDR2 SMNVEV (reference sequence). Trimming took 1 base from V and 2 from J, leaving 6 bases between them. Methods used by the authors: Nucleated cell counts were estimated from reference gene primer amplification. Assay: immunoSEQ multiplex PCR; the TCRdb copy retains only in-frame clones and omits some. That table is the source of V, J and clone size, and D and trimming were worked out from the DNA. Among just over 350,000 clones listed, approximately 86% were seen once. This TCR came from a woman aged 55-69 years with COVID-19, enrolled during active disease. V gene TRBV27 combines with J gene TRBJ1-5; D remains unclear. The sample consisted of peripheral blood. The CDR3 DNA is TGTGCCAGCAGTTTATTAACAGGCAATCAGCCCCAGCATTTT. Its translation: CASSLLTGNQPQHF.